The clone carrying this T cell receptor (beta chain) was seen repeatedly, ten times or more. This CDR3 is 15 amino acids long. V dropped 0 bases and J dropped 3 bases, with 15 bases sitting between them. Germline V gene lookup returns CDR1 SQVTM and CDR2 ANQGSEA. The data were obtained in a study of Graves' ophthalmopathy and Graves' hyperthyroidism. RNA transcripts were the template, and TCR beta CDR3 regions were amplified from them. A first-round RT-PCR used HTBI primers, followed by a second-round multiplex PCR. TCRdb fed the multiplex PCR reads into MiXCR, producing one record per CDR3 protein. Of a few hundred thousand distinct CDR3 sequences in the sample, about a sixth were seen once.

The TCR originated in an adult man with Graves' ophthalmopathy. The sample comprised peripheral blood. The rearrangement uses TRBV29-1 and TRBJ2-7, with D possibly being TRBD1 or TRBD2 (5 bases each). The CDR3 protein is CSVEDGAAGSYEQYF. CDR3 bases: TGCAGCGTTGAAGATGGGGCTGCAGGGAGCTACGAGCAGTACTTC.